The 21 T cell receptor beta chains below all came from one sample that was sequenced in a study of blood T cells in healthy people across ages. A second 7 to 11 cycle PCR used barcoded and J-beta primers. TCRdb fed the 5' RACE reads into MiXCR, producing one record per CDR3 protein. The table lists about 500,000 distinct CDR3 sequences, 24% of them singletons. This same sample was also part of a study on T cells of mothers and their children.

Sequenced: blood. The receptor source for this set is a boy between 10 and 17 years old in good health.

The chain joins TRBV4-1 to TRBJ2-2, with 7 nucleotides matching TRBD1. With 0 bases clipped from V and 5 bases from J, the junction kept 0 bases outside the gene matches. This CDR3 is 14 amino acids long. CDR1 is MGHRA and CDR2 is YSYEKL in the germline V gene. In nucleotides, the CDR3 is TGCGCCAGCAGCCAAGAACAGGGGACCGGGGAGCTGTTTTTT. Its protein product is CASSQEQGTGELFF.

The chain links TRBV25-1 to TRBJ2-4; no clear D gene. There are 16 residues in the CDR3. CDR1 and CDR2 from the germline V gene are MGHDK and SYGVNS. Trimming removed 0 bases at V and 7 bases at J, with 16 bases between. The CDR3 nucleotides read TGTGCCAGCAGTGAATATATTCTAGGGTCCGGGAACATTCAGTACTTC. This codes for CASSEYILGSGNIQYF.

A few counts support this clonotype. The chain recombines TRBV20-1 with TRBJ2-3; 7 bases fit TRBD2. The CDR3 has 15 residues. The junction had 5 bases not matched to a gene; V was cut back by 1 base and J by 1 base. CDR1 is DFQATT, CDR2 SNEGSKA, per germline (reference sequence). The CDR3 here is CSARVGAGGTDTQYF. In DNA, the CDR3 is TGCAGTGCTAGAGTGGGTGCGGGAGGCACAGATACGCAGTATTTT.

This clonotype has more than one count but fewer than ten. J is TRBJ1-5 and V is TRBV2; a weak D match, TRBD1 (6 bases). CDR1 is SNHLY and CDR2 is FYNNEI in the germline V gene. The CDR3 totals 17 residues. V lost 3 bases to trimming and J lost 2 bases, with 17 bases between them. This CDR3 is CASSEKKGGIGNQPQHF. The DNA for the CDR3 is TGTGCCAGCAGTGAGAAAAAGGGGGGAATCGGCAATCAGCCCCAGCATTTT.

The chain combines TRBV19 with TRBJ2-4; D call uncertain. V lost 6 bases and J 2 bases, leaving 8 bases between the germline ends. CDR1 and CDR2 (germline): LNHDA, SQIVND (reference sequence). The CDR3 runs 13 residues. In DNA, the CDR3 is TGTGCCAGTAGCCTCACGCCCAAAAACATTCAGTACTTC. This encodes CASSLTPKNIQYF.

The chain combines TRBV7-8 with TRBJ2-7, with TRBD2 identical over 8 bases. Germline V gene sequence: CDR1 SGHVS, CDR2 FQNEAQ. V lost 3 bases and J lost 5; bases outside the gene matches: 9. The CDR3 length is 15 residues. The CDR3 reads CASSFSSLREDEQYF. In nucleotides, the CDR3 is TGTGCCAGCAGCTTCAGTAGTTTGCGGGAGGACGAGCAGTACTTC.

This clonotype was detected only a few times. V gene TRBV7-3 combines with J gene TRBJ2-2; D assignment may be TRBD1 or TRBD2 (5 bases each). Trimming stripped 5 bases from V and 4 bases from J, with 17 bases between. CDR3 length equals 16 residues. Germline CDR1 SGHTA, CDR2 FQGTGA. The CDR3 nucleotides read TGTGCCAGCAGCGTAGCTTTTATGGGGGTCACCGGGGAGCTGTTTTTT. Translated: CASSVAFMGVTGELFF.

The chain joins TRBV7-2 to TRBJ2-3; D gene uncertain. With 7 bases removed from V and 2 bases from J, the gap between germline ends came to 19 bases. Germline V gives CDR1 SGHTA, CDR2 FQGNSA. CDR3 length equals 16 residues. For the CDR3, the DNA is TGTGCCAGCAACAGAGGACGCCGTGCAAACACAGATACGCAGTATTTT. Amino acids: CASNRGRRANTDTQYF.

This clonotype was seen a handful of times. The rearrangement uses TRBV12-3 or TRBV12-4 and TRBJ2-2; D tentatively reads TRBD1 or TRBD2 (6 bases each). Trimming took 3 bases from V and 6 from J, leaving 20 bases between them. This CDR3 spans 17 amino acids. For the CDR3, the DNA is TGTGCCAGCAGTTTCGGGGGCTGGGGGGAGGACGCCGGGGAGCTGTTTTTT. The encoded protein is CASSFGGWGEDAGELFF.

The V gene is TRBV12-3 or TRBV12-4, the J gene TRBJ2-7; a possible D gene is TRBD2 (7 bases). Trimming took off 6 bases at V and 3 bases at J, with 15 bases between the two ends. The CDR3 has 14 residues. The CDR3: CASRPAGGLYEQYF. The CDR3 DNA reads TGTGCCAGCAGGCCCGCCGGGGGGCTCTACGAGCAGTACTTC.

This clonotype was counted between two and nine times. This chain connects TRBV9 to TRBJ1-5; D call uncertain. Germline CDR1 and CDR2: SGDLS and YYNGEE. The CDR3 extends over 15 amino acids. Trimming shortened V by 0 bases and J by 0 bases, and 7 bases separated the two germline ends. CDR3 DNA sequence: TGTGCCAGCAGCGTAGGCGACTATAGCAATCAGCCCCAGCATTTT. Its protein is CASSVGDYSNQPQHF. The variable domain in full, with the rest retrieved from reference TRBV9 and TRBJ1-5, is DSGVTQTPKHLITATGQRVTLRCSPRSGDLSVYWYQQSLDQGLQFLIQYYNGEERAKGNILERFSAQQFPDLHSELNLSSLELGDSALYFCASSVGDYSNQPQHFGDGTRLSIL.

This clonotype occurred a few times. The chain recombines TRBV9 with TRBJ1-3; D uncertain. From germline, CDR1 is SGDLS and CDR2 YYNGEE. CDR3 length equals 12 residues. Trimming took off 3 bases at V and 4 bases at J, with 5 bases between the two ends. The DNA for the CDR3 is TGTGCCAGCAGCGATGGGGGAAACACCATATATTTT. Translation gives CASSDGGNTIYF.

The chain employs TRBV5-1 and TRBJ1-1, with D unresolved. This CDR3 contains 13 residues. Germline V gives CDR1 SGHRS, CDR2 YFSETQ. The germline V and J ends were trimmed by 0 bases and 3 bases, with 6 bases remaining between them. In DNA form, the CDR3 reads TGCGCCAGCAGCTTGGCGCGGTACACTGAAGCTTTCTTT. Translated: CASSLARYTEAFF.

This clonotype appeared many times. The J gene is TRBJ2-5, the V gene TRBV7-9; a weak D match, TRBD1 (5 bases). Trimming shortened V by 2 bases and J by 5 bases, and 9 bases separated the two germline ends. The CDR3 length is 13 residues. Per germline, CDR1 SEHNR and CDR2 FQNEAQ (reference sequence). CDR3 region: CASSLYRQETQYF. CDR3 DNA sequence: TGTGCCAGCAGCTTATACAGGCAGGAGACCCAGTACTTC.

Many counts were recorded for this clonotype. The rearrangement links TRBV4-3 to TRBJ2-4; D is unclear. Between the trimmed V and J ends, which lost 0 bases and 0 bases, there was a span of 9 bases. This CDR3 has 16 amino acids. Germline V gene data show CDR1 as LGHNA and CDR2 as YSLEER. The CDR3: CASSQERLIAKNIQYF. Written as DNA, the CDR3 is TGCGCCAGCAGCCAAGAGCGTCTGATAGCCAAAAACATTCAGTACTTC.

This chain uses TRBV7-2 with TRBJ1-6; TRBD1 matches at 7 bases. Germline V CDR1 and CDR2: SGHTA, FQGNSA. The length of the CDR3 is 17 residues. With V trimmed by 1 base and J by 0 bases, 3 bases remained unmatched. As DNA, the CDR3 is TGTGCCAGCAGCTTAGGGGACAGAAGCTCCTATAATTCACCCCTCCACTTT. As protein: CASSLGDRSSYNSPLHF.

The rearrangement joins TRBV25-1 to TRBJ2-3; D is undetermined. The CDR3 totals 12 residues. V gave up 4 bases and J gave up 6 bases, with 8 bases separating them. Germline V gene data show CDR1 as MGHDK and CDR2 as SYGVNS. The CDR3 loop reads CASSARADTQYF. Here the CDR3 DNA reads TGTGCCAGCAGTGCCCGGGCGGATACGCAGTATTTT. Full variable domain (remainder filled in from reference TRBV25-1 and TRBJ2-3): EADIYQTPRYLVIGTGKKITLECSQTMGHDKMYWYQQDPGMELHLIHYSYGVNSTEKGDLSSESTVSRIRTEHFPLTLESARPSHTSQYLCASSARADTQYFGPGTRLTVL.

This clonotype was seen a handful of times. This rearrangement joins TRBV20-1 to TRBJ1-5, with 7 nucleotides matching TRBD1. This CDR3 spans 13 amino acids. Per the germline V gene, CDR1 is DFQATT and CDR2 is SNEGSKA (reference sequence). The V gene end was trimmed by 6 bases and the J gene end by 10 bases; junction bases not matched to a gene: 12. This CDR3 is CSALRTGKGPQHF. CDR3 nucleotide sequence: TGCAGTGCGCTTCGGACAGGCAAGGGACCCCAGCATTTT.

This clonotype was seen more than once but under ten times. The rearrangement links TRBV12-3 or TRBV12-4 to TRBJ1-1, with D unresolved. Trimming stripped 0 bases from V and 0 bases from J, with 2 bases between. This CDR3 spans 13 amino acids. Here the CDR3 reads CASSLAMNTEAFF. DNA for the CDR3: TGTGCCAGCAGTTTAGCCATGAACACTGAAGCTTTCTTT.

The sample holds one count of this clonotype. The chain links TRBV11-2 to TRBJ2-1, with 11 bases fitting TRBD2. Judging by the DNA end, TRBJ2-5 fits better; the J call may be wrong. The germline V gene encodes CDR1 SGHAT and CDR2 FQNNGV. The length of the CDR3 is 18 residues. CDR3 sequence reads: CASSLGLAGGRAQETQYF. The DNA for the CDR3 is TGTGCCAGCAGCTTAGGTCTAGCGGGGGGCCGCGCCCAAGAGACCCAGTACTTC.

This clonotype showed up just a few times. This chain connects TRBV7-8 to TRBJ2-7; D not resolved. Trimming pared 5 bases from V and 4 bases from J, leaving 12 bases between. The CDR3 consists of 13 residues. Germline-derived CDR1 and CDR2 are SGHVS and FQNEAQ. CDR3 amino acids: CASSLYGSYEQYF. CDR3 coding DNA: TGTGCCAGCAGCCTTTACGGATCTTACGAGCAGTACTTC. Full variable domain (remainder filled in from reference TRBV7-8 and TRBJ2-7): GAGVSQSPRYKVAKRGQDVALRCDPISGHVSLFWYQQALGQGPEFLTYFQNEAQLDKSGLPSDRFFAERPEGSVSTLKIQRTQQEDSAVYLCASSLYGSYEQYFGPGTRLTVT.